These T cell receptor beta chains were read from a single sample in a study of PD-1 blockade in classical Hodgkin lymphoma. TCRdb's copy holds only in-frame clones and misses some; the assay was immunoSEQ multiplex PCR. The sample lists under 100,000 clones; approximately 88% were seen once. Sequenced material: peripheral blood mononuclear cells (PBMCs), taken at baseline. The receptors come from a human donor with classical Hodgkin lymphoma. Both conserved end residues are part of each CDR3. D genes are given only for firm matches. Some rows mark clone size as missing; the rest say once, few, many or name a class of expanded clone.

abundance | j_gene | d_gene | v_gene | CDR3aa | CDR3nt
- | TRBJ2-1 | TRBD1 | TRBV6-1 | CASWTDRPGDEQFF | TGTGCCAGCTGGACGGACAGGCCTGGGGATGAGCAGTTCTTC
- | TRBJ1-2 | - | TRBV28 | CASSFGQNYGYTF | TGTGCCAGCAGTTTTGGGCAGAACTATGGCTACACCTTC
- | TRBJ2-3 | - | TRBV7-9 | CASYLRESADTQYF | TGTGCCAGCTACCTGCGGGAAAGCGCAGATACGCAGTATTTT
- | TRBJ2-5 | TRBD2 | TRBV28 | CASSPQPGGKRGQETQYF | TGTGCCAGCAGTCCCCAACCCGGTGGTAAGCGGGGCCAAGAGACCCAGTACTTC
- | TRBJ2-7 | TRBD2 | TRBV7-2 | CASSLAASGLYYEQYF | TGTGCCAGCAGCTTAGCAGCTAGCGGGCTGTACTACGAGCAGTACTTC
- | TRBJ1-2 | TRBD1 | TRBV10-3 | CATLVAGTGVGYTF | TGTGCCACCTTAGTCGCCGGGACAGGGGTTGGCTACACCTTC
- | TRBJ2-5 | - | TRBV2 | CASGYSEETQYF | TGTGCCAGCGGGTACAGCGAAGAGACCCAGTACTTC
- | TRBJ1-2 | - | TRBV19 | CASSGAGRLGYGYTF | TGTGCCAGTAGTGGCGCAGGCCGTTTGGGCTATGGCTACACCTTC
- | TRBJ1-1 | - | TRBV18 | CASSPSGLAEAFF | TGTGCCAGCTCACCAAGCGGGCTCGCTGAAGCTTTCTTT
- | TRBJ2-7 | TRBD2 | TRBV18 | CASSIAGGIPSYEQYF | TGTGCCAGCTCCATAGCGGGAGGGATTCCCTCCTACGAGCAGTACTTC
once | TRBJ1-1 | TRBD1 | TRBV6-5 | CASSYPRDSGNTEAFF | TGTGCCAGCAGTTACCCCAGGGACAGCGGGAACACTGAAGCTTTCTTT
- | TRBJ2-1 | TRBD2 | TRBV29-1 | CSVEGAGGVQFF | TGCAGCGTTGAGGGAGCGGGAGGGGTGCAGTTCTTC
- | TRBJ2-7 | TRBD1 | TRBV5-1 | CASSGGTGRTYEQYF | TGCGCCAGCAGTGGCGGGACAGGGAGAACCTACGAGCAGTACTTC
few | TRBJ1-2 | - | TRBV14 | CASSQESPGIAYGYTF | TGTGCCAGCAGCCAAGAGTCCCCAGGGATCGCCTATGGCTACACCTTC
- | TRBJ1-1 | - | TRBV30 | CAWSMRGVITEAFF | TGTGCCTGGAGCATGCGGGGCGTTATCACTGAAGCTTTCTTT
medium-sized | TRBJ2-7 | TRBD2 | TRBV7-9 | CASSLTTSGSSYEQYF | TGTGCCAGCAGCCTTACTACTAGCGGGAGCTCCTACGAGCAGTACTTC
- | TRBJ2-2 | - | TRBV6-6 | CASSYSGSGELFF | TGTGCCAGCAGTTACTCAGGTTCCGGGGAGCTGTTTTTT
- | TRBJ1-1 | - | TRBV19 | CASRTEGRRDTEAFF | TGTGCCAGTAGGACGGAGGGGCGAAGGGACACTGAAGCTTTCTTT
few | TRBJ2-3 | TRBD2 | TRBV4-1 | CASSRSGGAGGPTDTQYF | TGCGCCAGCAGCCGGTCGGGGGGGGCGGGAGGTCCGACAGATACGCAGTATTTT